The 2 T cell receptor beta chains given below trace back to one sample, sequenced in a study of memory CD4+ T cells and cytomegalovirus serostatus. The data were produced by immunoSEQ multiplex PCR, yet TCRdb's version contains in-frame clones alone and is incomplete. The table has about 52,000 clones, 65% to 85% seen once; the top ten hold roughly 2%. The sort gate was single viable CD3+CD4+CD8-CD45RO+ cells for memory CD4+ T cells. What was sequenced was memory CD4+ T cells from blood. The receptor set was obtained from an adult in good health and CMV-seropositive.

The chain uses TRBV7-2 and TRBJ1-6; 7 bases match TRBD1. V shed 5 bases, J shed 7 bases, and the junction held 11 bases outside the gene matches. The CDR3 length is 16 residues. Germline loops: CDR1 SGHTA, CDR2 FQGNSA. CDR3 protein: CASSLEGAPKNSPLHF. CDR3 nucleotide sequence: TGTGCCAGCAGCCTGGAGGGGGCTCCCAAGAATTCACCCCTCCACTTT.

This clone was observed a few times. The chain links TRBV4-2 to TRBJ1-5; 8 bases align to TRBD1. There are 17 residues in the CDR3. J lost 7 bases, V lost 3 bases, and 14 bases had no gene match. Looked up from germline, CDR1 is LGHNA and CDR2 is YNFKEQ. The chain's CDR3 is CASSQTGAGLPRQPQHF. The CDR3 DNA reads TGTGCCAGCAGCCAGACAGGGGCCGGCCTCCCAAGGCAGCCCCAGCATTTT.